This TCR beta chain was retrieved from a study of shared clonotypes between healthy human individuals. For the study at large: Used for every donor were three CD4 naive, three CD4 memory, two CD8 naive and one CD8 memory plate. Whole-study findings and limits: Generation of non-shared clonotypes was less probable than generation of clonotypes shared by all four donors.

Concerning this clone: Its target is not known.

It was into CD45RA+ naive and CD45RA-negative memory subsets that the CD4+ cells were split. The CDR3 has 14 amino acids. Germline V CDR1 and CDR2: LNHDA, SQIVND (reference sequence). V lost 5 bases, J lost 5 bases, and 16 bases lay in between. This table comes from immunoSEQ multiplex PCR, and its TCRdb copy is limited to in-frame clones, with some not included. This table has a few million clones, about 94% appearing once. The chain links TRBV19 to TRBJ2-7; D is possibly TRBD2 (6 bases). Sequenced input: naive CD4+ T cells sorted from blood. Noted subset: CD45RA+ positively selected. This clonotype was sampled from a man aged 18 to 30 in good health. CDR3: CASSSLGGSDEQYF. The CDR3 DNA follows: TGTGCCAGTAGTTCTCTGGGAGGATCGGACGAGCAGTACTTC.